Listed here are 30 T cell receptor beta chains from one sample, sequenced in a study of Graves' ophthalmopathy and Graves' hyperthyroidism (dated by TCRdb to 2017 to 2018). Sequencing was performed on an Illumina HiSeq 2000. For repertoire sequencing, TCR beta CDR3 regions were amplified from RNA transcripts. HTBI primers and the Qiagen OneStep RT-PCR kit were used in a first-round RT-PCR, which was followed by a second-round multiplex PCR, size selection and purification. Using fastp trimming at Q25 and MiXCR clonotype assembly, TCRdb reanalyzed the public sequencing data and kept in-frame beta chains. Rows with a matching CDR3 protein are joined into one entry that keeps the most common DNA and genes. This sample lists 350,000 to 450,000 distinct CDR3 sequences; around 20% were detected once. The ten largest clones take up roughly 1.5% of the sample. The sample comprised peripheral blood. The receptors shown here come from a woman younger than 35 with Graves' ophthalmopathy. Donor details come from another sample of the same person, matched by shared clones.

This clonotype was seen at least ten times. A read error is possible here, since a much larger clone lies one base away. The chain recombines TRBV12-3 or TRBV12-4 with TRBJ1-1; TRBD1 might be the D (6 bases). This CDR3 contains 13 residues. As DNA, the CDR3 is TGTACCAGCAGACGTAAGGGGGGGGCTGAAGCTTTCTTT. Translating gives CTSRRKGGAEAFF.

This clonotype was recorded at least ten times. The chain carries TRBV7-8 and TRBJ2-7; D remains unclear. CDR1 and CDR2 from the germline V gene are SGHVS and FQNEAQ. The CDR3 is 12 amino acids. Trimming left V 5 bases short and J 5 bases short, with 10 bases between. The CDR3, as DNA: TGTGCCAGCAGCCCCCTCCCGGACGAGCAGTACTTC. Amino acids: CASSPLPDEQYF.

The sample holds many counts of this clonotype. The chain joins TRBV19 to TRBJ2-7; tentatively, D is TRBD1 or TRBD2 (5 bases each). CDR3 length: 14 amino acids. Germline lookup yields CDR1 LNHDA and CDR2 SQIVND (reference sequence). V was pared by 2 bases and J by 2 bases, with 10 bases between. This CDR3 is CASSIRQGAYEQYF. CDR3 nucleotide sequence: TGTGCCAGTAGTATACGCCAGGGAGCCTACGAGCAGTACTTC.

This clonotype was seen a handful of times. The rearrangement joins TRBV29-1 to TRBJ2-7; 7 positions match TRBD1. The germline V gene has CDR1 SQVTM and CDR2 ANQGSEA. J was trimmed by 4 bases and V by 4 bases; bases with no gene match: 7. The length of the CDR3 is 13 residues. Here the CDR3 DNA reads TGCAGCGTTGTACAGGGGTGGAATTACGAGCAGTACTTC. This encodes CSVVQGWNYEQYF.

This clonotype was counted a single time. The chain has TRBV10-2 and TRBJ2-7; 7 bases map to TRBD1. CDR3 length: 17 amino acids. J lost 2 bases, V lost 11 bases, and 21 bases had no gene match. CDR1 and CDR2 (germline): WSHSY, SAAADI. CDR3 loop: CAVRGSIGRQGAYEQYF. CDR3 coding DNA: TGCGCCGTCAGGGGGAGCATTGGACGGCAGGGGGCCTACGAGCAGTACTTC.

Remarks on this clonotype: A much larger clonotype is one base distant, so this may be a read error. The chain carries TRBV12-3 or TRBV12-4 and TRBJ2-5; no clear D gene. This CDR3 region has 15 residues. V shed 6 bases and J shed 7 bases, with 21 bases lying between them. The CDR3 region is CASSFIAQAKGTQYF. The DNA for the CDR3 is TGTGCCAGCAGCTTTATCGCTCAAGCGAAGGGGACCCAGTACTTC.

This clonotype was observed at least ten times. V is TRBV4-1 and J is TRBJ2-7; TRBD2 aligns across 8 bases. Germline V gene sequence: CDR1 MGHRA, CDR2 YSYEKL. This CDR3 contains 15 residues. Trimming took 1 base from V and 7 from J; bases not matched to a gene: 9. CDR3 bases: TGCGCCAGCAGCCAAGTAGCGGGAACTACATGGGAGCAGTACTTC. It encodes CASSQVAGTTWEQYF.

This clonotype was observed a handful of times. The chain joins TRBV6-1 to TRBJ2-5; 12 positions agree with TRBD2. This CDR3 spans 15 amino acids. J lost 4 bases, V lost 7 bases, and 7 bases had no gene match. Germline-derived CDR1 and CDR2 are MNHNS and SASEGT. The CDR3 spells CASIKLAGGRETQYF. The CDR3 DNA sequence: TGTGCCAGCATTAAGCTAGCGGGAGGGCGAGAGACCCAGTACTTC.

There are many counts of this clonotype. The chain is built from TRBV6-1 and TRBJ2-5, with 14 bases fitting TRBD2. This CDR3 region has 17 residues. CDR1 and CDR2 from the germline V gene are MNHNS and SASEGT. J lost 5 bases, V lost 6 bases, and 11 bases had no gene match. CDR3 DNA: TGTGCCAGCAGAAATACCCTTCGGACTAGCGGGGGGGAGACCCAGTACTTC. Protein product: CASRNTLRTSGGETQYF.

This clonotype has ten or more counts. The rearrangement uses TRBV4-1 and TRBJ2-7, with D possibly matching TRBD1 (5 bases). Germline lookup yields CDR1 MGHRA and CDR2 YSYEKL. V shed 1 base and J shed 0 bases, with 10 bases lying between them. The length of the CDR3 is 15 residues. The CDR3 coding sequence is TGCGCCAGCAGCCAAGGGGCAGGGTACTCCTACGAGCAGTACTTC. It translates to CASSQGAGYSYEQYF.

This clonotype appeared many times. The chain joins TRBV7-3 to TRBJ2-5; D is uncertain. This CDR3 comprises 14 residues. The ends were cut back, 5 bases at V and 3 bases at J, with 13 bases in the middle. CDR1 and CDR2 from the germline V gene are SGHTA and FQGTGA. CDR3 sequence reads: CASSQDGGEETQYF. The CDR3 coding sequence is TGTGCCAGCAGCCAGGACGGTGGGGAAGAGACCCAGTACTTC.

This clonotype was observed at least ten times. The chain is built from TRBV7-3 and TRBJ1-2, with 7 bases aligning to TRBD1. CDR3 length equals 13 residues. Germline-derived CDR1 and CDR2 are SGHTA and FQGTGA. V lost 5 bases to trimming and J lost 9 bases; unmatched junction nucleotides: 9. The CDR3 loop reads CASSPGTEGSYTF. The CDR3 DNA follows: TGTGCCAGCAGCCCTGGGACAGAAGGAAGCTACACCTTC.

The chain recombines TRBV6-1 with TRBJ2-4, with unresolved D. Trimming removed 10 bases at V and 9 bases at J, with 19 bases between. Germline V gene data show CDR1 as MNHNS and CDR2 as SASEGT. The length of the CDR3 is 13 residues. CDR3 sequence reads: CATRRTVLGIQYF. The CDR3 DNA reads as TGTGCCACCCGGCGTACAGTACTTGGCATTCAGTACTTC.

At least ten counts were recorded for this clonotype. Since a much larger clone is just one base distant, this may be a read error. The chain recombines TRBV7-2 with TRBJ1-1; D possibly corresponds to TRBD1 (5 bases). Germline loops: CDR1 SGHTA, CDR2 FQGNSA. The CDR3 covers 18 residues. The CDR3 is CASSLADNYWGMNTGAFF. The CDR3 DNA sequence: TGTGCCAGCAGCTTAGCGGACAATTACTGGGGGATGAACACTGGAGCTTTCTTT.

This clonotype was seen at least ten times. CDR3 sequence reads: CASSFGREYSPLHF. As DNA, the CDR3 is TGTGCCAGCAGTTTTGGCAGGGAATACTCACCCCTCCACTTT. The J gene is TRBJ1-6, the V gene TRBV6-5; D might be TRBD1 (5 bases). Germline CDR1 and CDR2: MNHEY and SVGAGI. The CDR3 is 14 amino acids. V gave up 4 bases and J gave up 10 bases, with 14 bases separating them.

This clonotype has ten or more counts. As DNA, the CDR3 is TGTGCCTGGGGACCGGGACAGGGGGATTCACCCCTCCACTTT. Protein: CAWGPGQGDSPLHF. The J gene is TRBJ1-6, the V gene TRBV30; 11 bases fit TRBD1. Germline V CDR1 and CDR2: GTSNPN, SVGIG (reference sequence). Unmatched junction bases numbered 5, after V lost 5 bases and J lost 8 bases. The CDR3 sequence is 14 residues long.

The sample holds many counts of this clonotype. CDR3: CASSQDIGDSRTQYF. CDR3 nucleotides: TGCGCCAGCAGCCAAGATATAGGGGACAGTCGGACCCAGTACTTC. The chain has TRBV4-3 and TRBJ2-5, with 7 bases lining up with TRBD1. This CDR3 comprises 15 residues. Germline V gives CDR1 LGHNA, CDR2 YSLEER. The V segment lost 0 bases and the J segment 7 bases; nucleotides outside the gene matches: 8.

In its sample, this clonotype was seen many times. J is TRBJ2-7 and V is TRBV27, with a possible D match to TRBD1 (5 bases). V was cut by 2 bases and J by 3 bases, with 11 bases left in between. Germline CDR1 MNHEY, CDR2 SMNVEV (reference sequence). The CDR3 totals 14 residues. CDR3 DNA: TGTGCCAGCAGTTTAACAGGAGCCCTCTACGAGCAGTACTTC. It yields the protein CASSLTGALYEQYF.

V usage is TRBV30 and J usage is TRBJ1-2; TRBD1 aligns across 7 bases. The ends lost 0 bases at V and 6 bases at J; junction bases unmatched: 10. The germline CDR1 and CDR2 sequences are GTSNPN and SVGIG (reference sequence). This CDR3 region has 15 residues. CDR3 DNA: TGTGCCTGGAGTGTATCCCCGGACAGGTGGGATGGCTACACCTTC. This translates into CAWSVSPDRWDGYTF.

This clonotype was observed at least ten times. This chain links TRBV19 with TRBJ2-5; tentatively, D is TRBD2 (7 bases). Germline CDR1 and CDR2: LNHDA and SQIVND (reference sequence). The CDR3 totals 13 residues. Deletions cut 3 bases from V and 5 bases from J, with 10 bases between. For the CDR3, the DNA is TGTGCCAGTAGTATTAAGGGGGGGGAGACCCAGTACTTC. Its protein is CASSIKGGETQYF.

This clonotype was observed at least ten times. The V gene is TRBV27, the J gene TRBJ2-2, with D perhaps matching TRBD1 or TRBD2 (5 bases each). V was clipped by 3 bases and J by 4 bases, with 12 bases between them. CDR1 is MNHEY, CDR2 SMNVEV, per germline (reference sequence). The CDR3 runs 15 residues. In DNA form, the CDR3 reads TGTGCCAGCAGTTTCCGGGGCTATGGCACCGGGGAGCTGTTTTTT. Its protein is CASSFRGYGTGELFF.

For the CDR3, the DNA is TGTGCCACCAGCAGCGCGGTAAGCAATCAGCCCCAGCATTTT. Translating gives CATSSAVSNQPQHF. V usage is TRBV15 and J usage is TRBJ1-5; D remains unclear. The V gene lost 3 bases and the J gene lost 1 base, with 7 bases spanning the gap. From germline, CDR1 is LNHNV and CDR2 YYDKDF (reference sequence). The CDR3 is made up of 14 amino acids.

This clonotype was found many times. The chain's CDR3 is CATSSKRTGDTNVLTF. The DNA for the CDR3 is TGTGCCACCAGTTCTAAAAGGACAGGGGATACCAACGTCCTGACTTTC. V is TRBV15 and J is TRBJ2-6; 9 bases are shared with TRBD1. The V gene's germline CDR1 is LNHNV and CDR2 YYDKDF (reference sequence). V lost 6 bases to trimming and J lost 8 bases; unmatched junction nucleotides: 11. The length of the CDR3 is 16 residues.

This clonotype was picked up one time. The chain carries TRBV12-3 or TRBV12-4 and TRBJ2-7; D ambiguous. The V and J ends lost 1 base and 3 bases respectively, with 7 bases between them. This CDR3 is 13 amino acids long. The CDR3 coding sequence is TGTGCCAGCAGTTTAGACTCGCTCTACGAGCAGTACTTC. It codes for CASSLDSLYEQYF.

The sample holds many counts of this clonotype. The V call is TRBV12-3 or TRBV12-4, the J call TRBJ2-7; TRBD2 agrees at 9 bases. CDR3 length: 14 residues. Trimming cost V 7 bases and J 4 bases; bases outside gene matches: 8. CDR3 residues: CASTISGRKYEQYF. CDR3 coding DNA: TGTGCCAGCACTATTAGCGGGAGAAAATACGAGCAGTACTTC.

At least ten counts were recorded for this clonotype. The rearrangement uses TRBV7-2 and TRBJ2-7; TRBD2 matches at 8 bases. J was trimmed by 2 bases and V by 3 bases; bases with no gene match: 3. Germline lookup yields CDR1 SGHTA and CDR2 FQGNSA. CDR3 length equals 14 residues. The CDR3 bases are TGTGCCAGCAGCTTGGGTAGCGGGACCTACGAGCAGTACTTC. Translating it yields CASSLGSGTYEQYF.

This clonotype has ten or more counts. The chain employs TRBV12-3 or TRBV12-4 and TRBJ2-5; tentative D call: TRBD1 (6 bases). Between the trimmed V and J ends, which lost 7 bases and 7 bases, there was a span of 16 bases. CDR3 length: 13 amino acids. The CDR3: CASTIDRLGTQYF. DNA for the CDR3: TGTGCCAGCACCATCGACAGGCTGGGGACCCAGTACTTC.

CDR3 sequence: CASRSQDQPQHF. For the CDR3, the DNA is TGTGCCAGCAGATCTCAGGATCAGCCCCAGCATTTT. The V call is TRBV6-1, the J call TRBJ1-5; D is uncertain. Germline V gene lookup returns CDR1 MNHNS and CDR2 SASEGT. V gave up 6 bases and J gave up 5 bases, with 8 bases separating them. The CDR3 loop spans 12 amino acids.

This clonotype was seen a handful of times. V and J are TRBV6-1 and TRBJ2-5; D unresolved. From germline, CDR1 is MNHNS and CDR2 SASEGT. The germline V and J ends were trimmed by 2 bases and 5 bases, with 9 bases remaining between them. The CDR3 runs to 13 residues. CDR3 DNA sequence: TGTGCCAGCAGTGAACCTACCAGGGAGACCCAGTACTTC. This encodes CASSEPTRETQYF.

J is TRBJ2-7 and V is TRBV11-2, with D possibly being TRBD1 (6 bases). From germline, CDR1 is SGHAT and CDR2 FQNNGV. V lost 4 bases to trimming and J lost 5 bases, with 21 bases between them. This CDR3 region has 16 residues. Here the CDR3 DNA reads TGTGCCAGCAGCTCCTCCTCCGGTCCACAGGGACACGAGCAGTACTTC. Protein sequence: CASSSSSGPQGHEQYF. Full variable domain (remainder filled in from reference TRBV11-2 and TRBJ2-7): EAGVAQSPRYKIIEKRQSVAFWCNPISGHATLYWYQQILGQGPKLLIQFQNNGVVDDSQLPKDRFSAERLKGVDSTLKIQPAKLEDSAVYLCASSSSSGPQGHEQYFGPGTRLTVT.